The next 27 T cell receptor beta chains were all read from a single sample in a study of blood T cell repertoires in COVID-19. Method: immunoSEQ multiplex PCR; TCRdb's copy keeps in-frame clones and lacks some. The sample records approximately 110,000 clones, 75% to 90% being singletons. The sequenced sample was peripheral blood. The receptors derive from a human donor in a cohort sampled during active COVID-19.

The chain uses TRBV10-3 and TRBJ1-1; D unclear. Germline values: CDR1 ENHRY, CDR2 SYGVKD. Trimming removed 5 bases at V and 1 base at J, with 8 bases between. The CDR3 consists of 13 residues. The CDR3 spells CAISLGPNTEAFF. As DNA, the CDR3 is TGTGCCATCAGTCTCGGTCCGAACACTGAAGCTTTCTTT.

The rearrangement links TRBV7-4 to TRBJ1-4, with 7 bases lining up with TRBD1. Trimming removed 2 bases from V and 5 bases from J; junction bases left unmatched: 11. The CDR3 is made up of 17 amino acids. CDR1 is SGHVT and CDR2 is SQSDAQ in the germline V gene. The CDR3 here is CASSLLPDRVSNEKLFF. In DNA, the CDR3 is TGTGCCAGCAGCTTACTCCCCGACAGGGTCAGCAATGAAAAACTGTTTTTT.

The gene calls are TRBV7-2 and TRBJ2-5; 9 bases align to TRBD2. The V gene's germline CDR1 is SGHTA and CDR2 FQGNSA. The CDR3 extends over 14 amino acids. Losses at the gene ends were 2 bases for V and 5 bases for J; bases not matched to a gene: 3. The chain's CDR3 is CASSLIAGVETQYF. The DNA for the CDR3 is TGTGCCAGCAGCTTAATAGCGGGGGTGGAGACCCAGTACTTC.

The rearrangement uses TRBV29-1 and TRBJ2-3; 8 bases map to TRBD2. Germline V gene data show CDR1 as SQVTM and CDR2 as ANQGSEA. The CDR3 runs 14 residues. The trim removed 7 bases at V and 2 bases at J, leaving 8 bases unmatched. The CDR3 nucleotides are TGCAGCGCTGGACTAGCAGGGGACACAGATACGCAGTATTTT. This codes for CSAGLAGDTDTQYF.

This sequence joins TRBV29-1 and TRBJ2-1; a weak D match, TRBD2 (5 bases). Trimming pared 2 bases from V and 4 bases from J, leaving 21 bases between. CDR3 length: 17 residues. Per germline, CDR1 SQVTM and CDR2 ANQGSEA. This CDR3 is CSVEFGLAALAYNEQFF. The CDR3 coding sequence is TGCAGCGTTGAATTCGGGCTAGCCGCCCTGGCTTACAATGAGCAGTTCTTC.

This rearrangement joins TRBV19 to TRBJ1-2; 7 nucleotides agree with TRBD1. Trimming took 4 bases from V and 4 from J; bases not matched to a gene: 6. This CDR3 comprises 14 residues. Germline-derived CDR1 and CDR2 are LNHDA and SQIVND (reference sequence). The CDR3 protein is CASSNRQGPYGYTF. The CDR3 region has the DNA TGTGCCAGTAGTAACAGACAGGGACCCTATGGCTACACCTTC.

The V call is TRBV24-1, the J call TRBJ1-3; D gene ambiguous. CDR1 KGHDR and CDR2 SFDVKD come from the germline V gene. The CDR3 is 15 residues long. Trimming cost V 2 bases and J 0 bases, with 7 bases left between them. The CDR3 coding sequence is TGTGCCACCAGTGATTCCCGGGGCTCTGGAAACACCATATATTTT. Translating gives CATSDSRGSGNTIYF.

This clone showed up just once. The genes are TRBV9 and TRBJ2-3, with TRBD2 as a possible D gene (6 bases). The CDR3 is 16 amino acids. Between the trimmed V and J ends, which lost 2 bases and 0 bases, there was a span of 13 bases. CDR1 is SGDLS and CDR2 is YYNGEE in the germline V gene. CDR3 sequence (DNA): TGTGCCAGCAGCGTCTCCGGCGGGGACAGCACAGATACGCAGTATTTT. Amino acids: CASSVSGGDSTDTQYF.

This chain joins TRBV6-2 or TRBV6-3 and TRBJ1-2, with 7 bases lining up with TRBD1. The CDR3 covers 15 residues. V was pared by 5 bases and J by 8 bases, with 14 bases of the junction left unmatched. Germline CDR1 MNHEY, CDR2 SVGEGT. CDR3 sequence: CASSQTGTAEGGYTF. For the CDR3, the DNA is TGTGCCAGCAGTCAAACCGGGACAGCAGAGGGGGGCTACACCTTC.

Here the CDR3 DNA reads TGTGCCAGCAAACGCTCCCGGGACAGGGGGGATGAGCAGTTCTTC. Its protein product is CASKRSRDRGDEQFF. V gene TRBV5-4 combines with J gene TRBJ2-1; 11 bases align to TRBD1. Germline CDR1 reads SGHNT; CDR2 reads YYREEE (reference sequence). CDR3 length: 15 residues. J lost 8 bases, V lost 6 bases, and 10 bases had no gene match.

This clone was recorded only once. CDR3 amino acids: CASSFAGGGSTQYF. DNA of the CDR3: TGTGCCAGCAGCTTCGCGGGGGGTGGCAGTACGCAGTATTTT. The chain has TRBV7-3 and TRBJ2-3; 8 nucleotides agree with TRBD2. Germline assignment: CDR1 SGHTA and CDR2 FQGTGA. The CDR3 covers 14 residues. Trimming cost V 3 bases and J 8 bases; bases outside gene matches: 7. Full variable domain (missing parts from reference TRBV7-3 and TRBJ2-3): GAGVSQTPSNKVTEKGKYVELRCDPISGHTALYWYRQSLGQGPEFLIYFQGTGAADDSGLPNDRFFAVRPEGSVSTLKIQRTERGDSAVYLCASSFAGGGSTQYFGPGTRLTVL.

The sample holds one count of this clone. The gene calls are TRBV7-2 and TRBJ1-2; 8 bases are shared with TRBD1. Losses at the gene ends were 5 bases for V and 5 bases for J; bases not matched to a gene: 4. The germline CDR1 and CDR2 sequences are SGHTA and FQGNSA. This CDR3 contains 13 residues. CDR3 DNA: TGTGCCAGCAGCCAGGACAGGGAGTATGGCTACACCTTC. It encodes CASSQDREYGYTF.

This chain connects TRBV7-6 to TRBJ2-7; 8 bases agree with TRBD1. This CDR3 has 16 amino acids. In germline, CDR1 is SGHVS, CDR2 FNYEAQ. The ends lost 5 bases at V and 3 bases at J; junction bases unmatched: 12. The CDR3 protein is CASSLIQGAEGYEQYF. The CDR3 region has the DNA TGTGCCAGCAGCCTCATTCAGGGGGCGGAAGGCTACGAGCAGTACTTC.

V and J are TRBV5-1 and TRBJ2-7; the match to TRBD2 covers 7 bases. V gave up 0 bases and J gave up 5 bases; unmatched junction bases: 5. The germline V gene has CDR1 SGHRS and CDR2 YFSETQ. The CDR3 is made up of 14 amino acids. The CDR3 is CASSLGEGNDEQYF. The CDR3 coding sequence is TGCGCCAGCAGCTTGGGGGAGGGTAACGACGAGCAGTACTTC.

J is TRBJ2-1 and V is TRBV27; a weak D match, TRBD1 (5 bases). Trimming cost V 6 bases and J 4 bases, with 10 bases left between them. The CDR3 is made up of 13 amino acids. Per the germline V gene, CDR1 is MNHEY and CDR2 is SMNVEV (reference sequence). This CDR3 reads CASRKDTYNEQFF. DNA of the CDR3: TGTGCCAGCAGAAAGGACACGTACAATGAGCAGTTCTTC.

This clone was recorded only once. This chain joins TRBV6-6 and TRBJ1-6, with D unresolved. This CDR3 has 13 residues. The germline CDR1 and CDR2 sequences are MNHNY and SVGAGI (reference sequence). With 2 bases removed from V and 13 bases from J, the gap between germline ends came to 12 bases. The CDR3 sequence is CASSYTLSFPLHF. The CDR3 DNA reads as TGTGCCAGCAGTTACACCCTAAGTTTCCCCCTCCACTTT.

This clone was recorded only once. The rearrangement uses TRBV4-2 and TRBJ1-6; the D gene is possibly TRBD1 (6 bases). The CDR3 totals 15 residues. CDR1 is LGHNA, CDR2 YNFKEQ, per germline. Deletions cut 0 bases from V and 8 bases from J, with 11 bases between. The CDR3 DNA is TGTGCCAGCAGCCAAGATTGGACAGCTGATTCACCCCTCCACTTT. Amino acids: CASSQDWTADSPLHF.

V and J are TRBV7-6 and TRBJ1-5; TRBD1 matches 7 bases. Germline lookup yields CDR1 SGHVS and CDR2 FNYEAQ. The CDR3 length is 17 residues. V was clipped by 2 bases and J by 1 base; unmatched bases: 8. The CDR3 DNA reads TGTGCCAGCAGCTTATACGGGACAGTTTCCAGCAATCAGCCCCAGCATTTT. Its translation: CASSLYGTVSSNQPQHF.

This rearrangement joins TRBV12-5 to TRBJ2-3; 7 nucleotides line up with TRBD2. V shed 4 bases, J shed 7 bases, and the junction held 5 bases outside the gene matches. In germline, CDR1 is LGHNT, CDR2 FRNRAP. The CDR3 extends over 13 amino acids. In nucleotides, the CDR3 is TGTGCTAGTGGTTCCCTTAGCGGGTATACGCAGTATTTT. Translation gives CASGSLSGYTQYF.

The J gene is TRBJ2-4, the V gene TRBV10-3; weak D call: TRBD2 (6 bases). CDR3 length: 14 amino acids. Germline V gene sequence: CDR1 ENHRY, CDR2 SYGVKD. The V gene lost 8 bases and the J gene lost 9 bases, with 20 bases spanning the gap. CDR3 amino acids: CAIGTDGFGGIQYF. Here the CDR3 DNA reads TGTGCCATCGGAACGGACGGTTTCGGGGGCATTCAGTACTTC.

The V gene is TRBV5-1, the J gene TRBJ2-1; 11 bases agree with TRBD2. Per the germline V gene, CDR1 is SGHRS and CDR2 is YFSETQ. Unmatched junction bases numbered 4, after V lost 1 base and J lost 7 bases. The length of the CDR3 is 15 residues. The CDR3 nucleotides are TGCGCCAGCAGCTTGAGCCTAGCGGGGGGAAATGAGCAGTTCTTC. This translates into CASSLSLAGGNEQFF.

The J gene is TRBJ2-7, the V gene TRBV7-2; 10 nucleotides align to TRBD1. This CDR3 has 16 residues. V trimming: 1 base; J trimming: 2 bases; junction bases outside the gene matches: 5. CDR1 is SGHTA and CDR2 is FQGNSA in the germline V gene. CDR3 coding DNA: TGTGCCAGCAGCTTAGTTCCGGGACAGGGGCCCTACGAGCAGTACTTC. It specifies CASSLVPGQGPYEQYF.

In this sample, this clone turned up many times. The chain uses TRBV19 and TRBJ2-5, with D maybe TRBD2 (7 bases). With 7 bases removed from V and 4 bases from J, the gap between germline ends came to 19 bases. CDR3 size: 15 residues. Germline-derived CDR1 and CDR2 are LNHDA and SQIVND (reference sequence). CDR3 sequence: CASNEAWGGLETQYF. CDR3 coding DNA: TGTGCCAGTAATGAAGCCTGGGGGGGCCTAGAGACCCAGTACTTC.

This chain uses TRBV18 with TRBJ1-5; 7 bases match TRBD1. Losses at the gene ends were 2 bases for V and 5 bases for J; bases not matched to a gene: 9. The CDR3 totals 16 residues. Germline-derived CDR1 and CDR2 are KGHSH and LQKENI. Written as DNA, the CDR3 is TGTGCCAGCTCACCATGGCGGACAGGCCAATATCAGCCCCAGCATTTT. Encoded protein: CASSPWRTGQYQPQHF.

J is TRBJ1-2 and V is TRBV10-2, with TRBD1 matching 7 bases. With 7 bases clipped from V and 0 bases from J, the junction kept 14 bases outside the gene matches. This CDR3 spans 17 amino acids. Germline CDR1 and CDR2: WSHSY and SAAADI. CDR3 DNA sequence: TGCGCCAGCATTTTGACAGGGTTTTTCTTTACTAACTATGGCTACACCTTC. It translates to CASILTGFFFTNYGYTF.

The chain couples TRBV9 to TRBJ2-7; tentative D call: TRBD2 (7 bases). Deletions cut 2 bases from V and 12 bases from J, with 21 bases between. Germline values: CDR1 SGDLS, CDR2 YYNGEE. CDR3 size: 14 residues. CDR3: CASSVNRAGARLYF. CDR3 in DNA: TGTGCCAGCAGCGTCAACAGGGCGGGGGCGAGGTTGTACTTC.

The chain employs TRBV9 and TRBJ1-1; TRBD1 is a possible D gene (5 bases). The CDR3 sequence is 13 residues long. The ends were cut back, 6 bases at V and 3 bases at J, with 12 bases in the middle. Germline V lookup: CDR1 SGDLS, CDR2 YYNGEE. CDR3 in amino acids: CASTRDSDTEAFF. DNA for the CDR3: TGTGCCAGCACCAGGGATTCGGACACTGAAGCTTTCTTT.